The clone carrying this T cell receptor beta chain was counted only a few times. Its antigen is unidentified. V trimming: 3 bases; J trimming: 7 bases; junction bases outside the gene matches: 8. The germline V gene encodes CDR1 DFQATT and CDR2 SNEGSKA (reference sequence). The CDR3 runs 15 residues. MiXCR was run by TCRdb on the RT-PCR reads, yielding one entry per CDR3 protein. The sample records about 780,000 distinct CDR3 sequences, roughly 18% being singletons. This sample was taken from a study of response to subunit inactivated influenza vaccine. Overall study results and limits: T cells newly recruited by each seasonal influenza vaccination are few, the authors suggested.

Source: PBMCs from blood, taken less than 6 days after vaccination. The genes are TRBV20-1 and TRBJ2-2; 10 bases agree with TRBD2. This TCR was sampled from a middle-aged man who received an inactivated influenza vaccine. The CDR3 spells CSARKSGRDIGELFF. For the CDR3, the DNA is TGCAGTGCTAGGAAGAGCGGGAGGGACATCGGGGAGCTGTTTTTT.